Each of the 6 T cell receptor beta chains below was sequenced from the same sample in a study of blood T cell repertoires in COVID-19 (dated by TCRdb to about 2020). The method was the immunoSEQ multiplex PCR assay. TCRdb limited this immuneACCESS table to in-frame rearrangements with V and J called. A share of clones is missing; checked studies link under half to unresolved V genes, and the rest is unexplained. The sample profile shows roughly 290,000 clones; around 89% of them were found once. About 1.5% of the sample comes from the top ten. The source material was PBMCs or T cells enriched from blood (not recorded which). These receptors were taken from a woman aged 18 to 35 with acute COVID-19.

The J gene is TRBJ1-5, the V gene TRBV25-1, with a possible D match to TRBD1 (5 bases). Trimming took off 1 base at V and 7 bases at J, with 14 bases between the two ends. Germline CDR1 MGHDK, CDR2 SYGVNS. This CDR3 has 15 residues. In nucleotides, the CDR3 is TGTGCCAGCAGTGAATGGGGCAGGGATGGGCAGCCCCAGCATTTT. It encodes CASSEWGRDGQPQHF.

This sequence joins TRBV28 and TRBJ1-5; D uncertain. The CDR3 runs to 12 residues. The germline V gene encodes CDR1 MDHEN and CDR2 SYDVKM. V was pared by 6 bases and J by 1 base, with 4 bases between. The CDR3 nucleotides read TGTGCCAGCAGCATCAGCAATCAGCCCCAGCATTTT. Translation: CASSISNQPQHF.

This clone occurred once. The V and J genes are TRBV2 and TRBJ1-5; D gene ambiguous. This CDR3 region has 13 residues. The V and J ends lost 5 bases and 5 bases respectively, with 10 bases between them. Germline loops: CDR1 SNHLY, CDR2 FYNNEI. Here the CDR3 DNA reads TGTGCCAGCAGTTTAGATCGGGATCAGCCCCAGCATTTT. Translation: CASSLDRDQPQHF. Complete variable domain (other parts from reference TRBV2 and TRBJ1-5): EPEVTQTPSHQVTQMGQEVILRCVPISNHLYFYWYRQILGQKVEFLVSFYNNEISEKSEIFDDQFSVERPDGSNFTLKIRSTKLEDSAMYFCASSLDRDQPQHFGDGTRLSIL.

This chain uses TRBV25-1 with TRBJ2-2, with 9 bases matching TRBD2. V was pared by 10 bases and J by 13 bases, with 10 bases of the junction left unmatched. The CDR3 totals 12 residues. CDR1 is MGHDK, CDR2 SYGVNS, per germline. The CDR3 reads CATEGTAGGLFF. The CDR3 coding sequence is TGTGCCACCGAAGGGACAGCGGGAGGGCTGTTTTTT.

This clone was counted between two and nine times. The chain is built from TRBV6-5 and TRBJ2-7, with D unresolved. This CDR3 contains 14 residues. Trimming removed 6 bases from V and 0 bases from J, with 12 bases in between. The germline V gene encodes CDR1 MNHEY and CDR2 SVGAGI. The CDR3 loop reads CASRLQVGSYEQYF. CDR3 nucleotide sequence: TGTGCCAGCAGGCTCCAGGTGGGCTCCTACGAGCAGTACTTC.

The chain is built from TRBV11-2 and TRBJ2-1; 8 nucleotides match TRBD2. CDR1 SGHAT and CDR2 FQNNGV come from the germline V gene. V gave up 5 bases and J gave up 6 bases; unmatched junction bases: 12. The length of the CDR3 is 16 residues. The CDR3, as DNA: TGTGCCAGCAGCCCCCTAGCGGGCCTCGGCCTCAATGAGCAGTTCTTC. Protein product: CASSPLAGLGLNEQFF.